The 28 T cell receptor beta chains below were found in one sample sequenced in a study of blood T cell repertoires in COVID-19. The assay was immunoSEQ multiplex PCR, and TCRdb's table has in-frame clones only and misses some. The repertoire holds roughly 150,000 clones, around 80% seen once, with roughly a tenth in the top ten. Sequencing used peripheral blood. These receptors were obtained from a woman aged 80 or over with active or convalescent COVID-19.

The DNA of the CDR3 is TGCAGCGTTGAATGGGACAGACCAGGGGAGCAGTACTTC. It is translated as CSVEWDRPGEQYF. J is TRBJ2-7 and V is TRBV29-1, with TRBD1 identical over 7 bases. After removal of 2 bases from V and 7 bases from J, the junction contained 8 bases not matched to a gene. The CDR3 has 13 amino acids. Germline assignment: CDR1 SQVTM and CDR2 ANQGSEA.

The chain links TRBV5-1 to TRBJ1-6; tentatively, D is TRBD1 (6 bases). The CDR3 consists of 14 residues. Trimming removed 0 bases from V and 7 bases from J, with 8 bases in between. Germline V gene sequence: CDR1 SGHRS, CDR2 YFSETQ. The CDR3 DNA sequence: TGCGCCAGCAGCTTGGAAGGACAGAATTCACCCCTCCACTTT. Translating it yields CASSLEGQNSPLHF.

This clone was seen just once. At one end, the junction sequence differs from germline, possibly due to a read error. The chain links TRBV7-7 to TRBJ1-3; the match to TRBD1 covers 8 bases. The CDR3 loop spans 15 amino acids. The V gene's germline CDR1 is SSHAT and CDR2 FNYEAQ (reference sequence). CDR3 amino acids: CASSSGGESGNTIYF. The CDR3 bases are TGTGCTAGCAGCTCAGGGGGCGAGTCTGGAAACACCATATATTTT.

V is TRBV27 and J is TRBJ1-1; D remains unclear. The CDR3 sequence is 14 residues long. V gave up 2 bases and J gave up 5 bases, with 12 bases separating them. CDR1 is MNHEY and CDR2 is SMNVEV in the germline V gene (reference sequence). The CDR3 DNA is TGTGCCAGCAGTTTAAAGGTGAGAGGTACTGAAGCTTTCTTT. It is translated as CASSLKVRGTEAFF.

This chain uses TRBV5-1 with TRBJ1-2; no firm D call. This CDR3 spans 13 amino acids. V lost 4 bases and J 10 bases, leaving 17 bases between the germline ends. Germline loops: CDR1 SGHRS, CDR2 YFSETQ. CDR3 protein: CASSPTLEGTYTF. CDR3 nucleotides: TGCGCCAGCAGCCCGACCTTAGAGGGCACCTACACCTTC.

The chain uses TRBV9 and TRBJ1-1; TRBD1 agrees at 10 bases. Germline-derived CDR1 and CDR2 are SGDLS and YYNGEE. The CDR3 contains 16 residues. Trimming removed 6 bases from V and 0 bases from J; junction bases left unmatched: 8. CDR3 residues: CASTAGDRGLNTEAFF. Written as DNA, the CDR3 is TGTGCCAGCACCGCGGGGGACAGGGGACTGAACACTGAAGCTTTCTTT.

V and J are TRBV9 and TRBJ1-1; 7 bases are shared with TRBD1. V trimming: 4 bases; J trimming: 4 bases; junction bases outside the gene matches: 10. This CDR3 spans 15 amino acids. Germline CDR1 SGDLS, CDR2 YYNGEE. This CDR3 is CASSPEQGPGTEAFF. The CDR3 DNA follows: TGTGCCAGCAGCCCCGAACAGGGGCCGGGCACTGAAGCTTTCTTT.

The chain combines TRBV4-2 with TRBJ2-5; TRBD2 matches 10 bases. V lost 5 bases and J lost 4; bases outside the gene matches: 16. The germline gives CDR1 LGHNA, CDR2 YNFKEQ. The CDR3 length is 18 residues. Here the CDR3 reads CASSKGQTSGRAGETQYF. The DNA for the CDR3 is TGTGCCAGCAGCAAAGGGCAGACTAGCGGGCGGGCTGGAGAGACCCAGTACTTC.

This clone was seen only a few times. The CDR3 coding sequence is TGCGCCAGCAGCCCCGGGACAGATACGCAGTATTTT. It yields the protein CASSPGTDTQYF. The V and J genes are TRBV5-1 and TRBJ2-3; D remains ambiguous. V lost 4 bases to trimming and J lost 3 bases, with 6 bases between them. From germline, CDR1 is SGHRS and CDR2 YFSETQ. The CDR3 is made up of 12 amino acids.

The chain uses TRBV5-4 and TRBJ1-2; 7 bases line up with TRBD1. The length of the CDR3 is 14 residues. The ends lost 3 bases at V and 0 bases at J; junction bases unmatched: 2. Germline V lookup: CDR1 SGHNT, CDR2 YYREEE (reference sequence). The CDR3 sequence is CASSSGGANYGYTF. In DNA form, the CDR3 reads TGTGCCAGCAGCTCAGGGGGAGCTAACTATGGCTACACCTTC.

The chain uses TRBV6-2 or TRBV6-3 and TRBJ1-2; D is perhaps TRBD1 (6 bases). This CDR3 region has 18 residues. The germline gives CDR1 MNHEY, CDR2 SVGEGT. Deletions cut 0 bases from V and 4 bases from J, with 21 bases between. Here the CDR3 reads CASSYSKSQLRGAYGYTF. The CDR3 DNA reads as TGTGCCAGCAGTTACTCGAAATCTCAGCTCAGGGGAGCCTATGGCTACACCTTC.

The J gene is TRBJ1-3, the V gene TRBV6-6, with D unresolved. The CDR3 is 14 amino acids. From germline, CDR1 is MNHNY and CDR2 SVGAGI (reference sequence). Trimming left V 8 bases short and J 4 bases short, with 15 bases between. CDR3 nucleotides: TGTGCCAGCCGAAGAGAGGGTGGAGGAAACACCATATATTTT. Translating it yields CASRREGGGNTIYF.

The rearrangement links TRBV7-6 to TRBJ1-4; no reliable D call. CDR3 size: 16 residues. V lost 1 base, J lost 7 bases, and 16 bases lay in between. Germline CDR1 is SGHVS and CDR2 is FNYEAQ. In DNA form, the CDR3 reads TGTGCCAGCAGCTTAGGCGACACGGAACTGGCTGAAAAACTGTTTTTT. As protein: CASSLGDTELAEKLFF.

The chain employs TRBV30 and TRBJ1-3; D is uncertain. This CDR3 is built from 14 residues. In germline, CDR1 is GTSNPN, CDR2 SVGIG (reference sequence). The germline V and J ends were trimmed by 2 bases and 4 bases, with 12 bases remaining between them. This CDR3 reads CAWSRNSGGNTIYF. For the CDR3, the DNA is TGTGCCTGGAGTAGGAACAGCGGGGGAAACACCATATATTTT.

The rearrangement links TRBV3-1 (or the pseudogene TRBV3-2) to TRBJ1-1; a weak D match, TRBD1 (5 bases). The V end was cut by 1 base, the J end by 1 base, with 10 bases between. The CDR3 is made up of 15 amino acids. Per the germline V gene, CDR1 is LGHDT and CDR2 is YNNKEL (reference sequence). CDR3: CASSQGQGGNTEAFF. The CDR3, as DNA: TGTGCCAGCAGCCAAGGGCAGGGCGGGAACACTGAAGCTTTCTTT.

The rearrangement joins TRBV19 to TRBJ1-1; D might be TRBD1 (6 bases). Looked up from germline, CDR1 is LNHDA and CDR2 is SQIVND (reference sequence). There are 17 residues in the CDR3. Trimming pared 2 bases from V and 3 bases from J, leaving 19 bases between. In DNA form, the CDR3 reads TGTGCCAGTAGTATATCGGGAGGGGGAAGTAAGGACACTGAAGCTTTCTTT. Translated: CASSISGGGSKDTEAFF.

This rearrangement joins TRBV11-3 to TRBJ2-7; D might be TRBD1 (5 bases). The germline V gene encodes CDR1 SGHNT and CDR2 YENEEA. Trimming shortened V by 5 bases and J by 4 bases, and 12 bases separated the two germline ends. There are 13 residues in the CDR3. CDR3 sequence (DNA): TGTGCCAGCAGCCTAAGGGGTCGTTACGAGCAGTACTTC. Encoded protein: CASSLRGRYEQYF.

CDR3: CASSPGLAGPDTQYF. The CDR3 DNA follows: TGTGCCAGCTCACCAGGACTAGCGGGGCCAGATACGCAGTATTTT. The chain uses TRBV18 and TRBJ2-3; TRBD2 agrees at 12 bases. J gave up 4 bases and V 2 bases, and 1 base lay outside the gene matches. The CDR3 consists of 15 residues. In germline, CDR1 is KGHSH, CDR2 LQKENI.

The rearrangement links TRBV4-3 to TRBJ1-5; a weak D match, TRBD1 (6 bases). The V gene's germline CDR1 is LGHNA and CDR2 YSLEER. The ends were cut back, 0 bases at V and 0 bases at J, with 15 bases in the middle. This CDR3 comprises 18 residues. The CDR3 bases are TGCGCCAGCAGCCAAGATAGGGTAGGGACACATAGCAATCAGCCCCAGCATTTT. Its protein product is CASSQDRVGTHSNQPQHF.

Turning to this clone: Mismatch with germline at one junction end may stem from a read error. The V and J genes are TRBV19 and TRBJ1-1; weak D call: TRBD1 (5 bases). CDR3 length: 14 amino acids. In germline, CDR1 is LNHDA, CDR2 SQIVND (reference sequence). CDR3 residues: CASSSNQDTLGGIF. CDR3 nucleotide sequence: TGTGCCAGTAGTTCAAACCAGGATACCCTTGGGGGGATCTTT.

The V and J genes are TRBV6-1 and TRBJ1-6; D is possibly TRBD1 (5 bases). V lost 1 base and J lost 6, with 10 bases in between. Germline CDR1 and CDR2: MNHNS and SASEGT. This CDR3 region has 15 residues. CDR3 amino acids: CASSEGDRSNSPLHF. Here the CDR3 DNA reads TGTGCCAGCAGTGAAGGAGACAGAAGTAATTCACCCCTCCACTTT.

The chain employs TRBV5-1 and TRBJ1-6; 8 bases are shared with TRBD1. Trimming at V came to 0 bases and at J to 10 bases, leaving 6 bases not matched to a gene. This CDR3 is 15 amino acids long. Germline loops: CDR1 SGHRS, CDR2 YFSETQ. The CDR3: CASSLGTGQGSPLHF. As DNA, the CDR3 is TGCGCCAGCAGCTTGGGGACAGGGCAGGGCTCACCCCTCCACTTT.

This chain connects TRBV27 to TRBJ2-7; 7 nucleotides agree with TRBD2. Looked up from germline, CDR1 is MNHEY and CDR2 is SMNVEV (reference sequence). This CDR3 is 15 amino acids long. V lost 2 bases to trimming and J lost 2 bases; unmatched junction nucleotides: 6. The CDR3 sequence: CASSLRLADTYEQYF. DNA of the CDR3: TGTGCCAGCAGTTTACGTCTAGCGGACACCTACGAGCAGTACTTC.

The chain links TRBV7-2 to TRBJ1-5; maybe TRBD1 (5 bases). This CDR3 contains 15 residues. The V gene lost 5 bases and the J gene lost 0 bases, with 11 bases spanning the gap. CDR1 is SGHTA and CDR2 is FQGNSA in the germline V gene. The CDR3 sequence is CASSPGTYSNQPQHF. The CDR3 DNA reads as TGTGCCAGCAGCCCCGGGACTTATAGCAATCAGCCCCAGCATTTT.

The V gene is TRBV19, the J gene TRBJ1-5, with a weak D call TRBD1 (6 bases). There are 13 residues in the CDR3. The germline gives CDR1 LNHDA, CDR2 SQIVND (reference sequence). Trimming stripped 7 bases from V and 5 bases from J, with 12 bases between. CDR3 sequence: CASKDSQYQPQHF. CDR3 DNA: TGTGCCAGTAAGGACAGTCAGTATCAGCCCCAGCATTTT.

This clone was counted once. The V gene is TRBV18, the J gene TRBJ2-3; a weak D match, TRBD1 (5 bases). V was shortened by 3 bases and J by 0 bases, with 10 bases between the two germline ends. There are 15 residues in the CDR3. CDR1 and CDR2 from the germline V gene are KGHSH and LQKENI. Here the CDR3 DNA reads TGTGCCAGCTCACCTCAGGGATACAGCACAGATACGCAGTATTTT. This codes for CASSPQGYSTDTQYF.

The V gene is TRBV7-2, the J gene TRBJ1-2; 9 bases are shared with TRBD1. CDR3 length: 19 residues. V shed 1 base, J shed 6 bases, and the junction held 18 bases outside the gene matches. Germline-derived CDR1 and CDR2 are SGHTA and FQGNSA. This CDR3 reads CASSLGLGGTGLAPHGYTF. The DNA for the CDR3 is TGTGCCAGCAGCTTAGGCTTAGGAGGGACAGGGCTGGCCCCTCATGGCTACACCTTC.

V usage is TRBV5-1 and J usage is TRBJ1-1; 7 bases agree with TRBD1. V trimming: 0 bases; J trimming: 6 bases; junction bases outside the gene matches: 8. CDR3 length equals 15 residues. The germline gives CDR1 SGHRS, CDR2 YFSETQ. The chain's CDR3 is CASSLAGGERAEAFF. The CDR3 nucleotides are TGCGCCAGCAGCTTGGCAGGGGGAGAACGGGCTGAAGCTTTCTTT.